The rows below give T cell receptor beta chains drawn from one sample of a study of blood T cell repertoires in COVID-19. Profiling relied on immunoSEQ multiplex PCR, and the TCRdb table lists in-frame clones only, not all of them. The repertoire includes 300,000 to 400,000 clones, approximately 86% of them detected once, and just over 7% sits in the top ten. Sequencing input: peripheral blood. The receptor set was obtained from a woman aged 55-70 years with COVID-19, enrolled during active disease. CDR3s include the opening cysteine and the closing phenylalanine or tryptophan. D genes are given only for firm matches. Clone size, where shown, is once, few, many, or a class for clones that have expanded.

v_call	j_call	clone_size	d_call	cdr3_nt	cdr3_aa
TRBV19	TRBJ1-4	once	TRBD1	TGTGCCAGTAGTATCCGGGCAGGGGGCGGAGGTGAAAAACTGTTTTTT	CASSIRAGGGGEKLFF
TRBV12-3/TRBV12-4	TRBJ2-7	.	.	TGTGCCACCTTTAGCAGCGCGACCTACGAGCAGTACTTC	CATFSSATYEQYF
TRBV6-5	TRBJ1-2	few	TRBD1	TGTGCCAGCAGGTCATGGGACAGGGGAAATGGCTACACCTTC	CASRSWDRGNGYTF
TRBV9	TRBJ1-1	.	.	TGTGCCAGCAGCCCTCTTAGAGCTTTCTTT	CASSPLRAFF
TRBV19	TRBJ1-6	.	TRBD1	TGTGCCAGTAGTATGACAGGACAGGGCCATTCACCCCTCCACTTT	CASSMTGQGHSPLHF
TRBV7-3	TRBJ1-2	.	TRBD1	TGTGCCAGCAGCTTAACCGGCGGGGCTAAAGGGACAGCTAACTATGGCTACACCTTC	CASSLTGGAKGTANYGYTF
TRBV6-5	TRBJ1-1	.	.	TGTGCCAGCAGCCAATCACTATCGGGGGTGACTGAAGCTTTCTTT	CASSQSLSGVTEAFF
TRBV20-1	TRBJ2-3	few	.	TGCAGTGCTAGTGGGTCGGGGGTCTCTAGCACAGATACGCAGTATTTT	CSASGSGVSSTDTQYF
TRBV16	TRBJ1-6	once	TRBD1	TGTGCCAGCAGCCAACCTGGGACAGCTATTTCCTATAATTCACCCCTCCACTTT	CASSQPGTAISYNSPLHF
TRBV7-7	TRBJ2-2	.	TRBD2	TGTGCCAGCAGCCTACTGGGACTAGCGGGGGGAAAGGACACCGGGGAGCTGTTTTTT	CASSLLGLAGGKDTGELFF
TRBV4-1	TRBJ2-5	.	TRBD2	TGCGCCAGCAGCTTCGGGGGGGCGGGGGAGACCCAGTACTTC	CASSFGGAGETQYF
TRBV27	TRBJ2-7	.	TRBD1	TGTGCCACCCGGGACAGGGTGTTGGAGCAGTACTTC	CATRDRVLEQYF
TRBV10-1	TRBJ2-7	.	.	TGCGCCAGCACGAGGCGGGGGCCACCAGATCGAAACTACGAGCAGTACTTC	CASTRRGPPDRNYEQYF
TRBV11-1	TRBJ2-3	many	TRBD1	TGTGCCAGCAGCTTAGACAGGGGGCGCACAGATACGCAGTATTTT	CASSLDRGRTDTQYF
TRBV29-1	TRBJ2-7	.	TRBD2	TGCAGCGTCCGACTAGCGGGGGTGAACGAGCAGTACTTC	CSVRLAGVNEQYF
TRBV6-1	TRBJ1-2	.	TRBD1	TGTGCCAGCAGTGAAGCCGACAGGGCGAGGGAGGGCTACACCTTC	CASSEADRAREGYTF
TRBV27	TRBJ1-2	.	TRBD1	TGTGCCAGCACTCCTAGCCGGGACAGGGTATATGGCTACACCTTC	CASTPSRDRVYGYTF
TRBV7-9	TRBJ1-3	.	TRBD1	TGTGCCAGCAGCTCAGGGACAGCTGGAAACACCATATATTTT	CASSSGTAGNTIYF
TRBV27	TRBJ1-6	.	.	TGTGCCAGCAGTTTGCGACGGGAGAATTCACCCCTCCACTTT	CASSLRRENSPLHF
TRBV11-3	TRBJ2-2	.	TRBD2	TGTGCCAGCAGCGTCCTAGCGGGCAACACCGGGGAGCTGTTTTTT	CASSVLAGNTGELFF
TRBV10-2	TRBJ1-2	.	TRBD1	TGCGCCAGCAGTGATGGACAGGTTGATGGCTACACCTTC	CASSDGQVDGYTF
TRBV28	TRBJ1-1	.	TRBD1	TGTGCCAGCAGCCTAACCGACAGGGGGCGAGCTTTCTTT	CASSLTDRGRAFF
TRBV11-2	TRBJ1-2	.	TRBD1	TGTGCCAGCAGCTCGACACAGGGGCTCTATGGCTACACCTTC	CASSSTQGLYGYTF
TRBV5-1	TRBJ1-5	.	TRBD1	TGCGCCAGCAGCGCCGGGACAGACAATCAGCCCCAGCATTTT	CASSAGTDNQPQHF
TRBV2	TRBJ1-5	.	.	TGTGCCAGCAGTGAATCGAGCAGGGGCAATCAGCCCCAGCATTTT	CASSESSRGNQPQHF
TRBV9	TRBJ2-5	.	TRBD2	TGTGCCAGCACGTTAGCGGGGGGCGATCAAGAGACCCAGTACTTC	CASTLAGGDQETQYF
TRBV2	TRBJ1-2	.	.	TGTGCCAGCAGTAGATCTGTGTCCGCGTCGGGGTTTGGCTACACCTTC	CASSRSVSASGFGYTF
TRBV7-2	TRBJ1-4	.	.	TGTGCCAGCAGCTTAACCGAGTTGGAAAAACTGTTTTTT	CASSLTELEKLFF
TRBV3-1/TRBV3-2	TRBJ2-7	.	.	TGTGCCAGCAGTCCGGGTCTGTCCTCGTACGAGCAGTACTTC	CASSPGLSSYEQYF
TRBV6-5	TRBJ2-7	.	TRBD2	TGTGCCAGCAGGGGAACTAGCGTCGGTCCCTACGAGCAGTACTTC	CASRGTSVGPYEQYF
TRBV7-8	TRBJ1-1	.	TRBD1	TGTGCCAGCAGCCCTGACAGGGTCCGTAACCCGAACACTGAAGCTTTCTTT	CASSPDRVRNPNTEAFF
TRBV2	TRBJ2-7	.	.	TGTGCCAGCAGTGATCAGGGCAGGTTTGCCTACGAGCAGTACTTC	CASSDQGRFAYEQYF
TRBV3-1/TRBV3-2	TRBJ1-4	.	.	TGTGCCAGCAGCCAATCTGGTAGCAATGAAAAACTGTTTTTT	CASSQSGSNEKLFF
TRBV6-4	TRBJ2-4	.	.	TGTGCCAGCAGGGTTGGGGCTGACAGGCCTATAGCCAAAAACATTCAGTACTTC	CASRVGADRPIAKNIQYF
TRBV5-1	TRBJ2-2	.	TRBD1	TGCGCCAGCAGCTTTTTAGCAGGGGGCACCGGGGAGCTGTTTTTT	CASSFLAGGTGELFF
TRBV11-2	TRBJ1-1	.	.	TGTGCCAGCAGCTACTTCAGCAGGATGAACACTGAAGCTTTCTTT	CASSYFSRMNTEAFF
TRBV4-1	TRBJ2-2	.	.	TGCGCCAGCAGCCTAGACACTTTGGGCGCTCGGACCGGGGAGCTGTTTTTT	CASSLDTLGARTGELFF
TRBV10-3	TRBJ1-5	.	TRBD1	TGTGCCATCAGTCCAGACAGGGACCATCAGCCCCAGCATTTT	CAISPDRDHQPQHF
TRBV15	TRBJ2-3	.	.	TGTGCCACCAGCCCACGACCCGGGGGTTCCACAGATACGCAGTATTTT	CATSPRPGGSTDTQYF